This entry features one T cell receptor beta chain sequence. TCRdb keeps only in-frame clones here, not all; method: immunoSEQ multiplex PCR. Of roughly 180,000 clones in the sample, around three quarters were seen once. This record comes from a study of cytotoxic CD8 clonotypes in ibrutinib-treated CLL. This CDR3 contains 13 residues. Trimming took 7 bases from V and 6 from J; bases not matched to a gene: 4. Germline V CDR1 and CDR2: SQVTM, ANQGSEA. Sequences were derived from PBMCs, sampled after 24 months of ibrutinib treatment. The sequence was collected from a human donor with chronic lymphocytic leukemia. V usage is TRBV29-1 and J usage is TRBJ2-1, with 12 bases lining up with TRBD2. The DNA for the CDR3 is TGCAGCGAGCGACTAGCGGGAGTCAATGAGCAGTTCTTC. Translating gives CSERLAGVNEQFF.